This T cell receptor beta chain was captured by sequencing in a study of vaccination and CD4 T cells after COVID-19. V gave up 0 bases and J gave up 1 base; unmatched junction bases: 3. Germline CDR1 and CDR2: GTSNPN and SVGIG (reference sequence). There are 15 residues in the CDR3. Sample treatment: approximately 10-day PBMC culture with coronavirus spike peptide pools or control peptides (ViraFEST assay). The assay that was used to sequence DNA from cultured CD4+ T cells was the Oncomine TCR Beta short-read assay. TCRdb reprocessed the PCR reads with MiXCR, giving one entry per CDR3 protein. This sample carries 20,000 or so distinct CDR3 sequences, around 50% of them seen once, and the ten largest clones take roughly 10%. Of note for this clonotype: No antigen is known for it.

The clonotype was recovered from a human donor who had recovered from COVID-19. The chain combines TRBV30 with TRBJ2-7; TRBD2 matches at 10 bases. Material: CD4+ T cells from blood, cultured in vitro. CDR3 sequence reads: CAWSVKGLASYEQYF. The DNA of the CDR3 is TGTGCCTGGAGTGTAAAGGGACTAGCGTCCTACGAGCAGTACTTC. Variable domain in full (rest from reference TRBV30 and TRBJ2-7): SQTIHQWPATLVQPVGSPLSLECTVEGTSNPNLYWYRQAAGRGLQLLFYSVGIGQISSEVPQNLSASRPQDRQFILSSKKLLLSDSGFYLCAWSVKGLASYEQYFGPGTRLTVT.